This entry features one T cell receptor (beta chain) sequence. This clonotype has ten or more counts. It lacks a known antigen. Base-call qualities are not available, and no considerably larger clone is one nucleotide away. The data derive from a study of CD8 T cells in ankylosing spondylitis (dated by TCRdb to the late 2010s). About the full investigation: T cell receptor beta repertoires were profiled in healthy donors and ankylosing spondylitis patients so that disease-linked TCR variants could be found. In total, the full study cohort was made up of about 99 healthy donors and 25 to 30 ankylosing spondylitis patients. Samples of peripheral blood were taken, and for ankylosing spondylitis patients, synovial fluid was collected as well. What the research found in general, with its limitations: The disease-linked clones had a CD8+ phenotype and were found at relatively low frequencies in peripheral blood. Some motif variants had previously been reported in the synovial fluid and blood of reactive arthritis patients, which suggests shared mechanisms of disease initiation. According to the report, matched synovial fluid samples from ankylosing spondylitis patients were significantly enriched for the disease-linked clones. A TCR beta motif made up of seven or eight highly homologous amino acid variants appeared to be characteristic of blood from ankylosing spondylitis patients.

From the cysteine through the phenylalanine, the CDR3 covers 14 amino acids. CDR3 DNA is the only sequence kept; it has 42 bases, read in frame from the first base. Trimming removed 6 bases from V and 2 bases from J, leaving 14 bases between the germline ends. The sequencing machine was an Illumina HiSeq 2500. TCR beta libraries were prepared by quantitative 5'-RACE with molecular barcodes. Per the original workflow: A new computational method based on a probabilistic model of VDJ rearrangement was used to identify disease-linked TCR variants. TCRdb cleaned the public reads at Q25 with fastp, built clones with MiXCR and kept in-frame beta chains. For every CDR3 protein sequence, its rows merge into one entry that carries the most common genes and DNA. The V and J calls come from TCRdb's annotation, not from the publication. A total of around 340,000 distinct CDR3 sequences appear in this sample, 20% of them only once. The ten largest clones take up approximately 14% of the sample.

Material: blood, either unsorted or a sorted T cell fraction (not recorded which). The sequence links TRBV12-3 or TRBV12-4 to TRBJ2-7; TRBD2 is a possible D gene, resting on 6 matching bases. The sequence derives from a male donor with ankylosing spondylitis or in good health (not recorded which). CDR3 reads: CASSRPKRAYEQYF. The DNA sequence is given as TGTGCCAGCAGCAGACCCAAGCGGGCCTACGAGCAGTACTTC.